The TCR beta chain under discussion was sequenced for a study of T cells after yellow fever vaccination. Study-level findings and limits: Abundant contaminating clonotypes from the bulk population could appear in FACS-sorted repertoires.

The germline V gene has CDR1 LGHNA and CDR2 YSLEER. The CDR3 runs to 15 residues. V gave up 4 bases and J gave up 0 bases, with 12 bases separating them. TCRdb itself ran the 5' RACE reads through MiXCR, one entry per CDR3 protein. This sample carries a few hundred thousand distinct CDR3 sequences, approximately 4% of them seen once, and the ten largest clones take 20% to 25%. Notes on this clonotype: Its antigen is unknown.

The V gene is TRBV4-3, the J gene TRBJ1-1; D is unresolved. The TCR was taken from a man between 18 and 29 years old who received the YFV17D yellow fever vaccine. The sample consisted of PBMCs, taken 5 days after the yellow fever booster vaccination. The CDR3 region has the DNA TGCGCCAGCAGCCTCGACCAGTTCTTGAACACTGAAGCTTTCTTT. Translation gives CASSLDQFLNTEAFF.